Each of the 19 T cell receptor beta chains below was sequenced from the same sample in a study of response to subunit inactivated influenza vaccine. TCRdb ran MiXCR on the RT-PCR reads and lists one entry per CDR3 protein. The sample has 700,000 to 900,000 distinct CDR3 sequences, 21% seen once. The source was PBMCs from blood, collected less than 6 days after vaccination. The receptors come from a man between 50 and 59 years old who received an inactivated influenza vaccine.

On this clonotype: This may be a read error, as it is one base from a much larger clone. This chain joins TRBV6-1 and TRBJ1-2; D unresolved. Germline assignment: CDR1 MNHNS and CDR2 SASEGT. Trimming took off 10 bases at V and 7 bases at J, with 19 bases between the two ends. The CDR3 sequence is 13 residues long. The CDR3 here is CATLGRGISGYTF. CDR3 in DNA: TGTGCCACCTTAGGGCGCGGAATCTCTGGCTACACCTTC.

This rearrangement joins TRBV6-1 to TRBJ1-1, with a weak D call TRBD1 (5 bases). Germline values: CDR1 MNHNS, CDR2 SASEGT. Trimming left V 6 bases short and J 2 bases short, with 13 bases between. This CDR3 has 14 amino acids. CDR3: CASRWDAGNTEAFF. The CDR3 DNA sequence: TGTGCCAGCAGATGGGACGCGGGTAACACTGAAGCTTTCTTT.

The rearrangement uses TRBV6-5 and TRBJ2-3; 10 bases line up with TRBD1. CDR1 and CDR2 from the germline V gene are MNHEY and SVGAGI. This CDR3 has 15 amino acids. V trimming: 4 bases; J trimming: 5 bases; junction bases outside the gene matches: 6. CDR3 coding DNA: TGTGCCAGCAGTTCTGACAGGGGGCGCAGAGATACGCAGTATTTT. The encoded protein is CASSSDRGRRDTQYF.

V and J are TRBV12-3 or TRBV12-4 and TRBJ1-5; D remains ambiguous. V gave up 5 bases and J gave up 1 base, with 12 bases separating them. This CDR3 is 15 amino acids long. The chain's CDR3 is CASSPDKGSNQPQHF. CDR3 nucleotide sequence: TGTGCCAGCAGTCCCGACAAAGGGAGCAATCAGCCCCAGCATTTT.

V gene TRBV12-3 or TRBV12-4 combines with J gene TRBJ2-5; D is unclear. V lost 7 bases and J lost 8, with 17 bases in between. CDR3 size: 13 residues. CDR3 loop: CASNQVLAGTQYF. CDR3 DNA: TGTGCCAGCAACCAAGTGTTAGCAGGAACCCAGTACTTC.

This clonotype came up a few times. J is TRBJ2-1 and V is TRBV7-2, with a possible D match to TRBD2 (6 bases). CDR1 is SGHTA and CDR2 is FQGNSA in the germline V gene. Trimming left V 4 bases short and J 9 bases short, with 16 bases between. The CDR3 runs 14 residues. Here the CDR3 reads CASSSRTTSSEQFF. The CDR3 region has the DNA TGTGCCAGCAGCTCAAGGACTACTTCCAGTGAGCAGTTCTTC.

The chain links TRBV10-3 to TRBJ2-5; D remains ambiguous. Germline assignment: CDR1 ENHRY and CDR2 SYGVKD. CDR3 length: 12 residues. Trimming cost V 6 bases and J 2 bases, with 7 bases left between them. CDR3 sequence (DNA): TGTGCCATCAGCCAAACGCAAGAGACCCAGTACTTC. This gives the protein CAISQTQETQYF.

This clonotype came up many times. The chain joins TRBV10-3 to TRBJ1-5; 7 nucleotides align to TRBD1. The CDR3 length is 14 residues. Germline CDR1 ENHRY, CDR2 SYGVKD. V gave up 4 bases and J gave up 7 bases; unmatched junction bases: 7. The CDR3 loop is CAISGTGEGQPQHF. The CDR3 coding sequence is TGTGCCATCAGTGGTACAGGGGAGGGCCAGCCCCAGCATTTT.

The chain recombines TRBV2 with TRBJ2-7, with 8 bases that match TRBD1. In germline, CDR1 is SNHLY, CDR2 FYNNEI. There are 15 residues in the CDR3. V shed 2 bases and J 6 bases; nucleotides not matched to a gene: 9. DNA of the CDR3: TGTGCCAGCAGTGAACTAACAGGGGGTCGGGGCGAGCAGTACTTC. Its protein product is CASSELTGGRGEQYF.

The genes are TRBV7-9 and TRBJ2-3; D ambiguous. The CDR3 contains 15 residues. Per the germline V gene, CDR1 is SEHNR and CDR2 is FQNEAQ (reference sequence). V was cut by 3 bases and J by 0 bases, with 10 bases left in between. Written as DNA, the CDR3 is TGTGCCAGCAGCTTTTCATGGTTTAGCACAGATACGCAGTATTTT. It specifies CASSFSWFSTDTQYF.

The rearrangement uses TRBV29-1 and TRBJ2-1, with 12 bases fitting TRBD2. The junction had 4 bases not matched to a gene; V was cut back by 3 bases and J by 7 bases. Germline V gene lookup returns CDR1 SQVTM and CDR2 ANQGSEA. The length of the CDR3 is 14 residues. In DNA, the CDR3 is TGCAGCGTTGATTCTAGCGGGGGGGCAAATGAGCAGTTCTTC. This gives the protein CSVDSSGGANEQFF.

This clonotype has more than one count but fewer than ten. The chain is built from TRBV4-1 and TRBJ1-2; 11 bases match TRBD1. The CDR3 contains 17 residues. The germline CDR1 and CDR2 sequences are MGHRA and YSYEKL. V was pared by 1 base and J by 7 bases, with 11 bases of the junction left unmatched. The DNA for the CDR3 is TGCGCCAGCAGCCAAGGTCGGGGGACAGGGGGATTCGGTGGCTACACCTTC. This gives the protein CASSQGRGTGGFGGYTF.

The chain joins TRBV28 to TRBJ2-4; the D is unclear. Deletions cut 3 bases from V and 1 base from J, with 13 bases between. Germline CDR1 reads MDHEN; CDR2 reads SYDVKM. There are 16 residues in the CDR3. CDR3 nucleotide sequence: TGTGCCAGCAGTTTGACGGCCCTGGGTGCCAAAAACATTCAGTACTTC. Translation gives CASSLTALGAKNIQYF.

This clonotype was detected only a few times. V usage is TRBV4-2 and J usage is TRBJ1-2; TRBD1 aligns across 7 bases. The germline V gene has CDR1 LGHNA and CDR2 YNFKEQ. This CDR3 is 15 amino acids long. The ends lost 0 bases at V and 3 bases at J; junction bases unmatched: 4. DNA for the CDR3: TGTGCCAGCAGCCAAGATAGAGGGGGCTACTATGGCTACACCTTC. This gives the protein CASSQDRGGYYGYTF.

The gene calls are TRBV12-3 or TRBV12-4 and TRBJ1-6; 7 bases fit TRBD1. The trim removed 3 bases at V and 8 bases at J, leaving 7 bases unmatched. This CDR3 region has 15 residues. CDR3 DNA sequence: TGTGCCAGCAGTTTGGAGGGGGCTCGGGATTCACCCCTCCACTTT. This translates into CASSLEGARDSPLHF.

CDR3: CASSLGHHNTGELFF. The CDR3 DNA reads TGTGCCAGCAGTTTAGGACATCACAACACCGGGGAGCTGTTTTTT. The gene calls are TRBV28 and TRBJ2-2, with a weak D call TRBD1 (5 bases). The CDR3 extends over 15 amino acids. Trimming stripped 2 bases from V and 2 bases from J, with 9 bases between. Germline V CDR1 and CDR2: MDHEN, SYDVKM.

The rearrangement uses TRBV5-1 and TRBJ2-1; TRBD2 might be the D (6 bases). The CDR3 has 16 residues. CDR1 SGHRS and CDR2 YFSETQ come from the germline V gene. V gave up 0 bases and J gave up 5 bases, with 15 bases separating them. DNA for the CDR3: TGCGCCAGCAGCTTGGTAGCGGCCCTCTTTAACAATGAGCAGTTCTTC. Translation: CASSLVAALFNNEQFF.

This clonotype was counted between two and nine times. The CDR3 region has the DNA TGTGCCAGCAGCTTCCAATTCACTAGCGGGGGGAGCACAGATACGCAGTATTTT. Its translation is CASSFQFTSGGSTDTQYF. The chain links TRBV11-1 to TRBJ2-3, with TRBD2 matching 12 bases. The CDR3 is 18 amino acids. Germline V gene data show CDR1 as SGHAT and CDR2 as FQDESV (reference sequence). Losses at the gene ends were 3 bases for V and 0 bases for J; bases not matched to a gene: 7.

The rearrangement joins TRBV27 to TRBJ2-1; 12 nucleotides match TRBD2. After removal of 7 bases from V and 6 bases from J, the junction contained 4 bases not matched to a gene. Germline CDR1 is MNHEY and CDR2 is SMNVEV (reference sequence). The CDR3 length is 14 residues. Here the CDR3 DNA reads TGTGCCAGCACCCTAGCGGGAGGGGCCAATGAGCAGTTCTTC. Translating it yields CASTLAGGANEQFF.